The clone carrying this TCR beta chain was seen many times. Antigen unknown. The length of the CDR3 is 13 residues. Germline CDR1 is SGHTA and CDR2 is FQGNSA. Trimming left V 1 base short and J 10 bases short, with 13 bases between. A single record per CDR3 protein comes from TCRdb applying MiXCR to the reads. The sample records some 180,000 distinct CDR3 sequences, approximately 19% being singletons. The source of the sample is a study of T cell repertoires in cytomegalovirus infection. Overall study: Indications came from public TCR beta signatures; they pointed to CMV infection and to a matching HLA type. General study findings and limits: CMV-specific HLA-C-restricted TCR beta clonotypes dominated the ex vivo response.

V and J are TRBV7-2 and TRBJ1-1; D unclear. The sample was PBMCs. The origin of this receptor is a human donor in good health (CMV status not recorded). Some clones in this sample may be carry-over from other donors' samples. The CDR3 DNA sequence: TGTGCCAGCAGCTTAGATAGCAAAGCTAGAGCTTTCTTT. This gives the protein CASSLDSKARAFF.